The subject of this entry is one TCR beta chain. The CDR3 totals 13 residues. Germline V gene sequence: CDR1 SGHTA, CDR2 FQGTGA. The V gene lost 5 bases and the J gene lost 2 bases, with 9 bases spanning the gap. The data derive from a study of blood T cell repertoires in COVID-19. In the study overall: T cells, B-cell-depleted T cells, or PBMCs provided the cDNA or gDNA that served as material.

In the original analysis: For nucleated cells, counts were estimated from reference gene primer amplification. Profiled with immunoSEQ multiplex PCR; TCRdb holds only in-frame clones, not every one. V and J calls plus clone size are reproduced from that table; the DNA served to infer D and trimming. Among roughly 150,000 clones listed, roughly nine tenths were seen once. The sample consisted of peripheral blood. The rearrangement links TRBV7-3 to TRBJ1-1; tentative D call: TRBD1 (6 bases). The receptor comes from a woman aged 35 to 49 with acute or convalescent COVID-19. The CDR3 protein is CASSIQGNTEAFF. The CDR3 nucleotides are TGTGCCAGCAGCATACAGGGTAACACTGAAGCTTTCTTT.